This T cell receptor beta chain comes out of a study of CD8+ T cells in alopecia areata. Once RNA had been extracted, it was reverse transcribed into cDNA to act as the sequencing template. Sequencing used immunoSEQ multiplex PCR; TCRdb keeps in-frame clones, though not all of them. The data hold around 250,000 clones, with 67% observed a single time. V lost 1 base and J lost 4, with 13 bases in between. The CDR3 has 15 amino acids. Germline V gene lookup returns CDR1 GTSNPN and CDR2 SVGIG (reference sequence). The chain employs TRBV30 and TRBJ1-4; D is possibly TRBD1 (5 bases). The clonotype originates from a human donor with alopecia areata. The starting material was CD4+ T cells sorted from blood, obtained at week 0. CDR3 sequence (DNA): TGTGCCTGGAGTGCAGTGGGACTGCGTAATGAAAAACTGTTTTTT. Protein sequence: CAWSAVGLRNEKLFF.